Listed below are T cell receptor beta chains from one sample, sequenced in a study of T cells in Graves' hyperthyroidism and ophthalmopathy. TCRdb reprocessed the multiplex PCR reads with MiXCR, giving one entry per CDR3 protein. Seen here are hundreds of thousands of distinct CDR3 sequences, over 35% observed once, and the top ten hold around a third. Specimen: blood. Receptors were obtained from a woman aged 40 to 49 with Graves' hyperthyroidism. Both conserved end residues are part of each CDR3. A D gene is named only where the DNA matches it firmly. The listing skips clone size in some rows; elsewhere it reads once, few, many or a size class.

V	size	D	J	CDR3	DNA
TRBV7-2	NA	NA	TRBJ1-4	CASSLGFGGQAEKLFF	TGTGCCAGCAGCTTAGGGTTTGGAGGGCAGGCTGAAAAACTGTTTTTT
TRBV13	few	NA	TRBJ1-1	CASSPSGTVSSEAFF	TGTGCCAGCAGCCCTTCCGGGACGGTCTCCTCTGAAGCTTTCTTT
TRBV5-1	many	NA	TRBJ1-1	CASSPTALNTEAFF	TGCGCCAGCAGCCCGACAGCTTTGAACACTGAAGCTTTCTTT
TRBV28	NA	TRBD1	TRBJ1-5	CASTQGGEGQPQHF	TGTGCCAGCACTCAGGGGGGAGAGGGTCAGCCCCAGCATTTT
TRBV10-2	many	NA	TRBJ1-1	CATMGLMGGHTEAFF	TGCGCCACCATGGGATTGATGGGGGGCCACACTGAAGCTTTCTTT
TRBV5-4	few	NA	TRBJ1-5	CASSLGVPPTHSNQPQHF	TGTGCCAGCAGCTTGGGAGTTCCTCCCACCCATAGCAATCAGCCCCAGCATTTT
TRBV7-2	many	NA	TRBJ1-2	CASSLDTSATPHGYTF	TGTGCCAGCAGCTTAGATACGTCGGCAACTCCTCATGGCTACACCTTC
TRBV7-2	many	NA	TRBJ2-2	CASSLGTALDGELFF	TGTGCCAGCAGCTTAGGGACAGCCTTGGACGGGGAGCTGTTTTTT
TRBV19	NA	TRBD2	TRBJ2-5	CASSMRTSGVPEETQYF	TGTGCCAGTAGTATGAGGACTAGCGGGGTGCCAGAAGAGACCCAGTACTTC
TRBV15	many	NA	TRBJ1-1	CATSRDDLLNTEAFF	TGTGCCACCAGCAGAGATGATCTATTGAACACTGAAGCTTTCTTT
TRBV10-3	NA	NA	TRBJ2-1	CAITSSGSWNAQFF	TGTGCCATCACCTCTTCGGGGAGTTGGAATGCGCAGTTCTTC
TRBV19	many	NA	TRBJ2-7	CASSRWGAYEQYF	TGTGCCAGTAGCCGATGGGGGGCATACGAGCAGTACTTC
TRBV2	many	NA	TRBJ1-4	CASRYTNEKLFF	TGTGCCAGCAGATATACTAATGAAAAACTGTTTTTT
TRBV7-9	few	TRBD1	TRBJ1-2	CASSLADRGHRANYGYTF	TGTGCCAGCAGCTTGGCCGACAGGGGGCACCGAGCTAACTATGGCTACACCTTC
TRBV3-1	NA	NA	TRBJ1-5	CASRRATERQPQHF	TGTGCCAGCAGACGGGCCACGGAGCGACAGCCCCAGCATTTT
TRBV9	few	NA	TRBJ2-2	CASSANGQMNTGELFF	TGTGCCAGCAGCGCAAATGGACAGATGAACACCGGGGAGCTGTTTTTT
TRBV29-1	many	NA	TRBJ2-5	CSTGGETQYF	TGCAGCACTGGTGGAGAGACCCAGTACTTC
TRBV7-9	many	NA	TRBJ2-7	CASSLTQGLKGEQYF	TGTGCCAGCAGCTTAACACAGGGATTGAAAGGCGAGCAGTACTTC
TRBV10-2	many	TRBD1	TRBJ1-6	CASSDGTGINSPLHF	TGCGCCAGCAGTGACGGGACAGGGATTAATTCACCCCTCCACTTT
TRBV6-5	NA	NA	TRBJ2-7	CASAGGRYEQYF	TGTGCCAGCGCAGGCGGCCGCTACGAGCAGTACTTC
TRBV7-9	many	TRBD1	TRBJ2-7	CASSEQGALDEQYF	TGTGCCAGCAGCGAACAGGGGGCTCTCGACGAGCAGTACTTC
TRBV7-9	NA	NA	TRBJ1-2	CASTLGRGYTF	TGTGCCAGCACCCTGGGGCGAGGCTACACCTTC
TRBV29-1	many	NA	TRBJ1-2	CSVGVLRGDYGYTF	TGCAGCGTTGGCGTATTAAGGGGGGACTATGGCTACACCTTC
TRBV7-2	few	NA	TRBJ1-1	CASRVSRGSTEAFF	TGTGCCAGCAGGGTGAGTCGGGGTAGCACTGAAGCTTTCTTT
TRBV25-1	NA	NA	TRBJ1-2	CASTRTQGAGYGYTF	TGTGCCAGCACCCGAACTCAAGGGGCGGGGTATGGCTACACCTTC
TRBV14	many	NA	TRBJ1-1	CASRGHLNTEAFF	TGTGCCAGCAGGGGACACTTGAACACTGAAGCTTTCTTT
TRBV28	few	TRBD1	TRBJ2-5	CASSLFPATGGKETQYF	TGTGCCAGCAGTTTATTCCCTGCGACAGGGGGCAAAGAGACCCAGTACTTC
TRBV7-2	many	TRBD2	TRBJ2-7	CASSLMGRESDEQYF	TGTGCCAGCAGCTTAATGGGGCGGGAGTCTGACGAGCAGTACTTC
TRBV7-2	few	NA	TRBJ1-5	CASSYDISNQPQHF	TGTGCCAGCAGTTACGACATCTCAAATCAGCCCCAGCATTTT
TRBV7-9	NA	TRBD1	TRBJ1-2	CASSATAGGCTF	TGTGCCAGCAGCGCCACTGCAGGGGGCTGCACCTTC
TRBV19	NA	TRBD1	TRBJ2-6	CASSIDRAGANVLTF	TGTGCCAGTAGTATCGACAGGGCTGGGGCCAACGTCCTGACTTTC
TRBV24-1	few	TRBD2	TRBJ2-7	CATSDSRLAGNNEQYF	TGTGCCACCAGTGATTCAAGACTAGCGGGGAACAACGAGCAGTACTTC
TRBV7-9	many	NA	TRBJ1-5	CASSLSQAGDNQPQHF	TGTGCCAGCAGCTTAAGTCAGGCTGGCGATAATCAGCCCCAGCATTTT
TRBV9	NA	TRBD1	TRBJ2-7	CASSGGDRAYEQYF	TGTGCCAGCAGCGGCGGGGACAGGGCCTACGAGCAGTACTTC
TRBV11-2	NA	NA	TRBJ1-2	CASSPSGQNHYTF	TGTGCCAGCAGCCCGTCTGGGCAAAACCACTACACCTTC
TRBV2	many	NA	TRBJ2-7	CASRGGTGPYEQYF	TGTGCCAGCAGGGGGGGGACAGGTCCCTACGAGCAGTACTTC
TRBV19	many	TRBD1	TRBJ1-2	CASSEDRVDYGYTF	TGTGCCAGTTCCGAGGACAGGGTAGACTATGGCTACACCTTC
TRBV20-1	NA	TRBD2	TRBJ2-3	CSARDLGGGAFDTQYF	TGCAGTGCTAGAGATTTAGGCGGGGGGGCATTCGATACGCAGTATTTT
TRBV12-5	NA	NA	TRBJ1-5	CASGLGANLEPQHF	TGTGCTAGTGGTTTGGGAGCTAACCTTGAGCCCCAGCATTTT
TRBV2	NA	NA	TRBJ1-6	CASSLRTGYSPLHF	TGTGCCAGTTCCCTTAGAACGGGCTATTCACCCCTCCACTTT
TRBV28	NA	NA	TRBJ1-1	CASSSPGGFNTEAFF	TGTGCCAGCAGTTCTCCGGGCGGGTTCAACACTGAAGCTTTCTTT
TRBV9	few	TRBD1	TRBJ1-6	CASSATGTGYSPLHF	TGTGCCAGCAGCGCGACCGGGACAGGCTATTCACCCCTCCACTTT
TRBV7-8	many	NA	TRBJ1-5	CASSLAMGGTQPQHF	TGTGCCAGCAGCTTAGCGATGGGGGGGACGCAGCCCCAGCATTTT
TRBV5-6	NA	TRBD1	TRBJ1-2	CASSSRDRGHGYTF	TGTGCCAGCAGCTCCCGGGACAGGGGACATGGCTACACCTTC
TRBV5-6	NA	NA	TRBJ2-5	CASSFLEDQETQYF	TGTGCCAGCAGCTTCCTTGAGGACCAAGAGACCCAGTACTTC
TRBV20-1	NA	NA	TRBJ2-3	CSAQEGGTDTQYF	TGCAGTGCTCAGGAAGGGGGCACAGATACGCAGTATTTT
TRBV7-9	many	NA	TRBJ1-6	CASSLGFRNSPLHF	TGTGCCAGCAGCTTAGGTTTCCGGAATTCACCCCTCCACTTT
TRBV20-1	NA	NA	TRBJ1-2	CSAPLNYGYTF	TGCAGTGCTCCTTTAAACTATGGCTACACCTTC
TRBV5-8	few	TRBD1	TRBJ1-2	CASSPTGAGYTF	TGTGCCAGCAGCCCGACAGGGGCTGGCTACACCTTC
TRBV7-9	many	NA	TRBJ1-2	CASSRPRHYGYTF	TGTGCCAGCAGCCGACCGCGTCACTATGGCTACACCTTC
TRBV6-5	few	NA	TRBJ1-1	CASSYYQNTEAFF	TGTGCCAGCAGTTACTACCAGAACACTGAAGCTTTCTTT
TRBV15	NA	TRBD1	TRBJ2-7	CATSREVTGGAHEQYF	TGTGCCACCAGCAGAGAGGTAACAGGGGGCGCCCACGAGCAGTACTTC
TRBV10-3	NA	NA	TRBJ1-4	CAISTGAGEKLFF	TGTGCCATCAGTACCGGAGCGGGTGAAAAACTGTTTTTT
TRBV19	many	NA	TRBJ2-6	CASVPSYSGANVLTF	TGTGCCAGTGTCCCGTCCTACTCTGGGGCCAACGTCCTGACTTTC
TRBV6-2/TRBV6-3	NA	TRBD2	TRBJ2-2	CASSLGTRDTGELFF	TGTGCCAGCAGCTTAGGGACTAGGGATACCGGGGAGCTGTTTTTT
TRBV19	NA	NA	TRBJ1-1	CASSPSETFITEAFF	TGTGCCAGCTCACCATCAGAGACGTTCATAACTGAAGCTTTCTTT
TRBV9	few	TRBD2	TRBJ2-7	CASSVATASGTWSYEQYF	TGTGCCAGCAGCGTAGCTACGGCTAGCGGGACTTGGTCCTACGAGCAGTACTTC